These T cell receptor beta chains were read from a single sample in a study of CD8 T cells in Susac syndrome. TCRdb passed the immunoSEQ multiplex PCR reads through MiXCR, listing each CDR3 protein once. The profile shows some 200,000 distinct CDR3 sequences, more than 85% of them singletons. Input material: CD4+ T cells from PBMCs. The origin of the receptors is a human donor with Susac syndrome. Each CDR3 is given with its conserved first and last residue. A D gene is named only where the DNA matches it firmly. Size tells how often a clone was seen (once, few, many) or the class of an expanded clone, and some rows leave it out.

TRBV9	NA	TRBJ2-3	NA	CASSVPTSDTQYF	TGTGCCAGCAGCGTCCCCACTAGCGATACGCAGTATTTT
TRBV20-1	NA	TRBJ2-1	TRBD2	CSASPPSGTYNEQFF	TGCAGTGCTAGCCCTCCTAGCGGGACCTACAATGAGCAGTTCTTC
TRBV11-1	NA	TRBJ1-1	NA	CASSFSLGDTEAFF	TGTGCCAGCAGCTTTTCTCTGGGGGACACTGAAGCTTTCTTT
TRBV2	NA	TRBJ2-5	NA	CASRPDQETQYF	TGTGCCAGCAGACCTGACCAGGAGACCCAGTACTTC
TRBV27	once	TRBJ2-7	NA	CASRSQLASEQYF	TGTGCCAGCAGGTCCCAACTAGCCTCCGAGCAGTACTTC
TRBV6-1	NA	TRBJ2-7	TRBD1	CASSRTGDRDEQYF	TGTGCCAGCAGTCGGACAGGAGATCGAGACGAGCAGTACTTC
TRBV19	NA	TRBJ2-2	TRBD2	CASSKQREGRSLPNTGELFF	TGTGCCAGTAGTAAACAGCGGGAGGGCCGGTCCCTCCCGAACACCGGGGAGCTGTTTTTT
TRBV2	NA	TRBJ1-3	NA	CASSEESWGAFGNTIYF	TGTGCCAGCAGTGAAGAGTCTTGGGGGGCGTTTGGAAACACCATATATTTT
TRBV27	NA	TRBJ2-7	NA	CASSFGTSPGQYF	TGTGCCAGCAGTTTCGGGACTTCCCCTGGGCAGTACTTC
TRBV20-1	NA	TRBJ1-1	NA	CSARGSGRLKYTEAFF	TGCAGTGCTAGGGGGTCGGGGAGGTTAAAGTACACTGAAGCTTTCTTT
TRBV10-3	NA	TRBJ2-2	TRBD2	CATAGGNTGELFF	TGTGCCACGGCGGGGGGTAACACCGGGGAGCTGTTTTTT
TRBV15	NA	TRBJ2-7	TRBD2	CATSRTSGGGVYEQYF	TGTGCCACCAGCAGAACTAGCGGCGGGGGGGTCTACGAGCAGTACTTC
TRBV20-1	NA	TRBJ1-5	NA	CSAKHRTDNQPQHF	TGCAGTGCTAAACACCGGACAGACAATCAGCCCCAGCATTTT
TRBV6-5	NA	TRBJ1-2	NA	CASSYSGQLSNYGYTF	TGTGCCAGCAGTTACAGCGGACAGCTTTCTAACTATGGCTACACCTTC
TRBV2	NA	TRBJ2-7	TRBD2	CASSRTSGGTITYEQYF	TGTGCCAGCAGTCGGACTAGCGGGGGTACCATAACCTACGAGCAGTACTTC
TRBV5-8	NA	TRBJ2-5	NA	CASTGKTGVWTQYF	TGTGCCAGCACCGGGAAGACGGGAGTTTGGACCCAGTACTTC
TRBV7-7	NA	TRBJ2-1	TRBD1	CASSSDRDSYNEQFF	TGTGCTAGCAGCTCAGACAGGGACTCCTACAATGAGCAGTTCTTC
TRBV25-1	few	TRBJ1-2	TRBD1	CASSDTGDYGYTF	TGTGCCAGCAGTGATACAGGGGACTATGGCTACACCTTC
TRBV12-3/TRBV12-4	NA	TRBJ1-4	NA	CASSDALGRGSEKLFF	TGTGCCAGCAGTGACGCCCTTGGCAGGGGAAGTGAAAAACTGTTTTTT
TRBV5-1	NA	TRBJ2-6	NA	CASSFLQSSGANVLTF	TGCGCCAGCAGCTTCCTTCAGAGCTCTGGGGCCAACGTCCTGACTTTC
TRBV11-2	few	TRBJ1-2	NA	CASSEPGAAATGGYTF	TGTGCCAGCAGCGAACCGGGGGCAGCAGCAACGGGGGGCTACACCTTC
TRBV20-1	NA	TRBJ1-4	NA	CSARGYATNEKLFF	TGCAGTGCTAGGGGATACGCAACTAATGAAAAACTGTTTTTT
TRBV20-1	NA	TRBJ2-7	NA	CSARTKHHEQYF	TGCAGTGCTAGAACCAAACACCACGAGCAGTACTTC
TRBV3-1	NA	TRBJ2-7	TRBD1	CASSQEDRESEQYF	TGTGCCAGCAGCCAAGAGGACAGGGAAAGCGAGCAGTACTTC
TRBV20-1	NA	TRBJ2-7	TRBD2	CSARLAGNYEQYF	TGCAGTGCAAGACTAGCGGGAAACTACGAGCAGTACTTC
TRBV20-1	NA	TRBJ2-7	NA	CSARGSSYEQYF	TGCAGTGCTCGCGGCAGCTCCTACGAGCAGTACTTC
TRBV7-8	NA	TRBJ1-1	NA	CASSLKGWVNTEAFF	TGTGCCAGCAGCCTAAAGGGTTGGGTGAACACTGAAGCTTTCTTT
TRBV4-2	NA	TRBJ1-4	NA	CASSQDGTAVGEKLFF	TGTGCCAGCAGCCAAGATGGGACCGCAGTCGGAGAAAAACTGTTTTTT
TRBV5-6	NA	TRBJ2-6	NA	CASSVPGISGANVLTF	TGTGCCAGCAGCGTGCCAGGGATCTCTGGGGCCAACGTCCTGACTTTC
TRBV5-1	NA	TRBJ1-2	TRBD1	CASSSQGWRVNYGYTF	TGCGCCAGCAGCTCACAGGGGTGGAGGGTTAACTATGGCTACACCTTC
TRBV4-2	NA	TRBJ2-1	TRBD2	CASSQDYASGTYNEQFF	TGTGCCAGCAGCCAAGACTATGCTAGCGGGACGTACAATGAGCAGTTCTTC
TRBV19	once	TRBJ1-6	NA	CASSIDGRNVHF	TGTGCCAGTAGTATAGATGGACGGAATGTCCACTTT
TRBV2	NA	TRBJ2-7	NA	CASRTLFGSYEQYF	TGTGCCAGCAGGACCCTATTTGGATCCTACGAGCAGTACTTC
TRBV20-1	NA	TRBJ2-7	NA	CSASETRAYEQYF	TGCAGTGCTTCAGAGACGAGAGCCTACGAGCAGTACTTC
TRBV2	NA	TRBJ2-6	NA	CASTATGHSGANVLTF	TGTGCCAGCACCGCGACAGGACACTCTGGGGCCAACGTCCTGACTTTC
TRBV5-1	NA	TRBJ2-5	NA	CASSFDPQETQYF	TGCGCCAGCAGCTTTGACCCCCAAGAGACCCAGTACTTC
TRBV6-6	NA	TRBJ2-3	NA	CASRSDSADTQYF	TGTGCCAGCAGAAGTGATTCGGCAGATACGCAGTATTTT
TRBV3-1	NA	TRBJ2-7	NA	CASSQTSHTYF	TGTGCCAGCAGCCAAACTAGTCATACCTACTTC
TRBV5-1	NA	TRBJ1-1	NA	CASSWNPGDTEAFF	TGCGCCAGCAGCTGGAACCCAGGGGACACTGAAGCTTTCTTT
TRBV20-1	NA	TRBJ2-7	NA	CSAIHIPQTYEQYF	TGCAGTGCTATACACATTCCGCAAACCTACGAGCAGTACTTC
TRBV20-1	NA	TRBJ1-3	TRBD1	CSANRDSRSGAIYF	TGCAGTGCTAACCGGGACAGTCGATCAGGCGCCATATATTTT
TRBV4-2	NA	TRBJ2-1	NA	CASSQNSASTYNEQFF	TGTGCCAGCAGCCAGAATAGCGCTTCAACCTACAATGAGCAGTTCTTC
TRBV12-3/TRBV12-4	NA	TRBJ2-1	NA	CASSWGLAWEQFF	TGTGCCAGCAGTTGGGGGTTAGCGTGGGAGCAGTTCTTC
TRBV12-3/TRBV12-4	NA	TRBJ1-5	NA	CASSRRQAFDPQHF	TGTGCCAGCAGTCGACGACAGGCTTTTGACCCCCAGCATTTT
TRBV12-3/TRBV12-4	NA	TRBJ1-1	NA	CASREQENTEAFF	TGTGCCAGCAGAGAACAGGAGAACACTGAAGCTTTCTTT
TRBV30	NA	TRBJ2-2	NA	CAWTRSRLTRHTGELFF	TGTGCCTGGACTAGGTCCCGTTTAACTCGCCACACCGGGGAGCTGTTTTTT
TRBV2	NA	TRBJ2-1	NA	CASSERSGSSYNEQFF	TGTGCCAGCAGTGAAAGGAGTGGGAGTTCCTACAATGAGCAGTTCTTC
TRBV6-1	once	TRBJ2-2	NA	CASSTTDRSNTGELFF	TGTGCCAGCAGCACCACTGACAGATCGAACACCGGGGAGCTGTTTTTT
TRBV2	NA	TRBJ2-5	TRBD1	CASNRGLLETQYF	TGTGCCAGTAACAGGGGGCTCCTGGAGACCCAGTACTTC
TRBV20-1	NA	TRBJ1-4	NA	CSATGQRINEKLFF	TGCAGTGCTACAGGACAGAGAATCAATGAAAAACTGTTTTTT
TRBV4-2	NA	TRBJ2-5	TRBD2	CASSHHNAGVQETQYF	TGTGCCAGCAGCCATCACAACGCGGGGGTCCAAGAGACCCAGTACTTC
TRBV7-8	NA	TRBJ2-6	NA	CASSFRPGANVLTF	TGTGCCAGCAGCTTTCGTCCTGGGGCCAACGTCCTGACTTTC
TRBV7-2	NA	TRBJ2-3	TRBD2	CASSRGLAGGDTQYF	TGTGCCAGCAGCAGAGGACTAGCGGGAGGAGATACGCAGTATTTT
TRBV4-1	NA	TRBJ2-1	TRBD2	CASSHRGRLAGSYNEQFF	TGCGCCAGCAGCCATAGGGGCAGACTAGCGGGAAGCTACAATGAGCAGTTCTTC